The clone carrying this TCR beta chain has just a few counts. No antigen is known for it. This CDR3 has 18 residues. Germline V gives CDR1 SGHNT, CDR2 YYREEE (reference sequence). Trimming left V 4 bases short and J 3 bases short, with 23 bases between. The source of the sample is a study of T cells after posttransplantation cyclophosphamide. Whole-study findings and limits: Skin or GI-infiltrating T cells shared few TRB sequences with blood.

TCRdb's table, derived via immunoSEQ multiplex PCR, lists solely in-frame clones and lacks some. The sample shows fewer than 35,000 clones, none of them appearing just once. The chain carries TRBV5-4 and TRBJ2-1; a weak D match, TRBD2 (7 bases). What was sequenced was PBMCs. The TCR sequence derives from a woman aged 55-70 years in good health, CMV-negative, and a related stem cell transplant donor. The CDR3 here is CASSRGGGARADYNEQFF. DNA of the CDR3: TGTGCCAGCAGCAGGGGGGGAGGGGCCCGGGCGGACTACAATGAGCAGTTCTTC.